A selection of T cell receptor beta chains follows, all from one sample in a study of T cell responses to AZD1222 COVID-19 vaccine. Measured with immunoSEQ multiplex PCR; TCRdb has only the in-frame clones, and not every one. This repertoire shows 87,000 or so clones, around 91% found once; its top ten account for approximately 8.7%. Sequenced material: peripheral blood, taken on day 0 of AZD1222 vaccination. These receptors all come from an adult in good health. CDR3s include the opening cysteine and the closing phenylalanine or tryptophan. A D gene is named only where the DNA matches it firmly. A clone size is listed for some rows: how often the clone was seen (once, few, many), or a class if it is expanded.

>TRBJ2-7|TRBD1|TRBV19|few
TGTGCCAGTAGTCCAAACCGGGACAGCTTTTACGAGCAGTACTTC
CASSPNRDSFYEQYF
>TRBJ2-5|TRBD2|TRBV3-1/TRBV3-2|NA
TGTGCCAGCAGTGGGAGGGGTCGACAAGAGACCCAGTACTTC
CASSGRGRQETQYF
>TRBJ2-1|TRBD1|TRBV7-9|NA
TGTGCCAGCAGCCCACACGGGACAGGTTACAATGAGCAGTTCTTC
CASSPHGTGYNEQFF
>TRBJ2-5|NA|TRBV7-3|NA
TGTGCCAGCAGCCTCGATGGGGGCCAGGAGACCCAGTACTTC
CASSLDGGQETQYF
>TRBJ1-3|NA|TRBV30|NA
TGTGCCTGGACAGGAGGAGGAAACACCATATATTTT
CAWTGGGNTIYF
>TRBJ1-5|TRBD1|TRBV27|once
TGTGCCAGCAGTTCCTCCGCCGGGACAGGGGGGCCCCAGCATTTT
CASSSSAGTGGPQHF
>TRBJ2-3|TRBD1|TRBV2|NA
TGTGCCAGCAGTGAGGGGGACAGGGGGGAAAAAGATACGCAGTATTTT
CASSEGDRGEKDTQYF
>TRBJ2-1|NA|TRBV5-6|NA
TGTGCCAGCAGCTTGGGGTCGCGCTCCTACAATGAGCAGTTCTTC
CASSLGSRSYNEQFF
>TRBJ1-2|NA|TRBV13|NA
TGTGCCAGCAGCTTAGCCCAAAGGGCGACAGGCCTTTTAAAAGACTACACCTTC
CASSLAQRATGLLKDYTF
>TRBJ2-7|NA|TRBV7-9|NA
TGTGCCAGCAGCTTAGGCCACAACTACGAGCAGTACTTC
CASSLGHNYEQYF
>TRBJ1-6|NA|TRBV6-1|NA
TGTGCCAGCAGTGGTCAGGGGAGCTCCTATAATTCACCCCTCCACTTT
CASSGQGSSYNSPLHF
>TRBJ1-2|NA|TRBV5-1|NA
TGCGCCAGCAGCTTGGGGTCCGACGGCTACACCTTC
CASSLGSDGYTF
>TRBJ2-7|NA|TRBV6-5|NA
TGTGCCAGCAGGGCCCGTGGGGGGGCGTACGAGCAGTACTTC
CASRARGGAYEQYF
>TRBJ1-1|NA|TRBV10-3|NA
TGTGCCATCAGCACCGAGGGAGGGGACACTGAAGCTTTCTTT
CAISTEGGDTEAFF
>TRBJ2-6|NA|TRBV7-2|NA
TGTGCCAGCACCCGGGGGCGGAAAAGAGTCTCTGGGGCCAACGTCCTGACTTTC
CASTRGRKRVSGANVLTF
>TRBJ1-5|NA|TRBV27|NA
TGTGCCAGCAGTCGACTCGGGGACATCTATAGCAATCAGCCCCAGCATTTT
CASSRLGDIYSNQPQHF
>TRBJ2-2|NA|TRBV5-6|NA
TGTGCCAGCAGGGGGTGGGAGACCGAGAACACCGGGGAGCTGTTTTTT
CASRGWETENTGELFF
>TRBJ2-7|NA|TRBV28|once
TGTGCCAGCAGTGGAAACCTGGACGAGCAGTACTTC
CASSGNLDEQYF
>TRBJ2-5|TRBD2|TRBV6-5|NA
TGTGCCAGCAGTTTTCTAGCGGGGGCCCAAGAGACCCAGTACTTC
CASSFLAGAQETQYF
>TRBJ1-2|NA|TRBV10-1|once
TGCGCCAGCAGTGAGATGACCGGGACAAACTATGGCTACACCTTC
CASSEMTGTNYGYTF
>TRBJ2-1|TRBD2|TRBV5-1|NA
TGCGCCAGCAGCTTGGCCGCGGGGGGGCCCAATGAGCAGTTCTTC
CASSLAAGGPNEQFF
>TRBJ2-5|TRBD1|TRBV29-1|NA
TGCAGCGGGTCACACAGGGGCGTGGAGACCCAGTACTTC
CSGSHRGVETQYF
>TRBJ1-1|NA|TRBV5-4|NA
TGTGCCAGCAGTCGCAACATTAACACTGAAGCTTTCTTT
CASSRNINTEAFF
>TRBJ2-2|TRBD1|TRBV18|NA
TGTGCCAGCTCACCGGGACAGGGGACCGGGGAGCTGTTTTTT
CASSPGQGTGELFF
>TRBJ1-1|TRBD1|TRBV9|NA
TGTGCCAGCAGCGTAGGAAGACAGGGGGGGACTGAAGCTTTCTTT
CASSVGRQGGTEAFF
>TRBJ1-1|NA|TRBV19|NA
TGTGCCAGTTCAGGACACAGGGTAAACACTGAAGCTTTCTTT
CASSGHRVNTEAFF
>TRBJ1-1|NA|TRBV9|NA
TGTGCCAGCAGCGTAGAAGAGGCAGAGAAGGTGGCTTTCTTT
CASSVEEAEKVAFF
>TRBJ1-5|NA|TRBV6-5|NA
TGTGCCAGCAGTTACTCGGGGCAGATAAATCAGCCCCAGCATTTT
CASSYSGQINQPQHF
>TRBJ2-7|NA|TRBV6-5|NA
TGTGCCAGCACTTCCCATAGGGGGTCCCACGAGCAGTACTTC
CASTSHRGSHEQYF
>TRBJ2-3|TRBD2|TRBV4-2|NA
TGTGCCAGCAGCCAAGGCGGGGGGCTCGGTACAGATACGCAGTATTTT
CASSQGGGLGTDTQYF
>TRBJ2-3|TRBD2|TRBV24-1|NA
TGTGCCACCAGTGGCCAAGGACTAGCGGGTAACACAGATACGCAGTATTTT
CATSGQGLAGNTDTQYF
>TRBJ2-6|NA|TRBV9|once
TGTGCCAGCAGCGTGTCTCACTTCTCTGGGGCCAACGTCCTGACTTTC
CASSVSHFSGANVLTF
>TRBJ2-7|NA|TRBV7-2|NA
TGTGCCAGCAGCGCCGTTAGGGGGTACGAGCAGTACTTC
CASSAVRGYEQYF
>TRBJ2-1|NA|TRBV19|NA
TGTGCCAGTACCTTTTACAATGAGCAGTTCTTC
CASTFYNEQFF
>TRBJ2-7|TRBD2|TRBV3-1/TRBV3-2|NA
TGTGCCAGCAGCCCGACTAGCGGGGGGGCTTACGAGCAGTACTTC
CASSPTSGGAYEQYF
>TRBJ1-5|NA|TRBV3-1/TRBV3-2|NA
TGTGCCAGCAGCCAACCCCTCCCGTATGAGCCCCAGCATTTT
CASSQPLPYEPQHF
>TRBJ2-5|TRBD2|TRBV19|many
TGTGCCAGTAGTATAGATCTATCTAGCGGGGGGGCCCTCCAAGAGACCCAGTACTTC
CASSIDLSSGGALQETQYF
>TRBJ1-2|NA|TRBV14|NA
TGTGCCAGCAGCCAAGATCAAAGGGGCCAGGGTACCTTC
CASSQDQRGQGTF
>TRBJ1-1|NA|TRBV6-2/TRBV6-3|NA
TGTGCCAGCAGTTTTGACAGACCGAACACTGAAGCTTTCTTT
CASSFDRPNTEAFF
>TRBJ1-1|NA|TRBV19|NA
TGTGCCAGTATTGGGGGTGGCACTGAAGCTTTCTTT
CASIGGGTEAFF
>TRBJ2-7|NA|TRBV7-2|NA
TGTGCCAGCAGCTTAATTCTTTTGGGGGAGCAGTACTTC
CASSLILLGEQYF
>TRBJ1-1|TRBD1|TRBV7-8|NA
TGTGCCAGCAGCTGGGACAGGAACACTGAAGCTTTCTTT
CASSWDRNTEAFF
>TRBJ2-2|TRBD2|TRBV11-3|NA
TGTGCCAGCAGCCCGACTAGCGGGGGGGCTGCCGGGGAGCTGTTTTTT
CASSPTSGGAAGELFF
>TRBJ2-2|TRBD1|TRBV5-1|once
TGCGCCAGCAGCCACGGACAGGGCGGCACCGGGGAGCTGTTTTTT
CASSHGQGGTGELFF
>TRBJ1-3|NA|TRBV5-8|NA
TGTGCCAGCAGCTTTGGTACAGGCCTGGGCACCATATATTTT
CASSFGTGLGTIYF
>TRBJ1-3|NA|TRBV30|NA
TGTGCCTGGGACCGAAACTCTGGAAACACCATATATTTT
CAWDRNSGNTIYF
>TRBJ2-7|NA|TRBV9|NA
TGTGCCAGCAGCGTGTCGGCAGGCTCGTACGAGCAGTACTTC
CASSVSAGSYEQYF
>TRBJ2-5|NA|TRBV10-3|NA
TGTGCCATCAGCCAGGGTTCGGAGACCCAGTACTTC
CAISQGSETQYF
>TRBJ1-1|NA|TRBV7-9|once
TGTGCCAGCAGCCAAGGGACCGGGGGGACTGAAGCTTTCTTT
CASSQGTGGTEAFF
>TRBJ1-5|NA|TRBV15|NA
TGTGCCACCCTATCCGGGGAATATAGCAATCAGCCCCAGCATTTT
CATLSGEYSNQPQHF
>TRBJ2-1|NA|TRBV7-9|once
TGTGCCAGCAGCCGCGGGACCTTATTCGATGAGCAGTTCTTC
CASSRGTLFDEQFF
>TRBJ2-6|NA|TRBV9|NA
TGTGCCAGCAGCGTCTCTGGGGCCAACGTCCTGACTTTC
CASSVSGANVLTF
>TRBJ2-1|TRBD2|TRBV29-1|NA
TGCAGCGTTGAAGGGGGGACTAGCCGGGCCGGGTGGTTCTTC
CSVEGGTSRAGWFF
>TRBJ2-5|TRBD2|TRBV3-1/TRBV3-2|NA
TGTGCCAGCAGCCGGACTAGCGGGGGTGGGGAGACCCAGTACTTC
CASSRTSGGGETQYF
>TRBJ1-2|NA|TRBV30|NA
TGTGCCTGGAGTGTTACCCGAAACTATGGCTACACCTTC
CAWSVTRNYGYTF
>TRBJ1-6|TRBD1|TRBV30|NA
TGTGCCTGGGTTGACAGGGCCCACCCGGTCCCCCTCCACTTT
CAWVDRAHPVPLHF
>TRBJ1-6|NA|TRBV27|NA
TGTGCCAGCAGTTTCTCTGGGGGGCGCCGACCCCTCCACTTT
CASSFSGGRRPLHF
>TRBJ1-4|NA|TRBV7-2|NA
TGTGCCAGCAGCTTAGTCCTTCAGGAAAAACTGTTTTTT
CASSLVLQEKLFF
>TRBJ2-2|NA|TRBV4-2|NA
TGTGCCAGCAGCTTCGGTGCCGGGGAGCTGTTTTTT
CASSFGAGELFF
>TRBJ2-1|TRBD2|TRBV2|NA
TGTGCCAGCAGTGAGCGTCTAGCGGGGGTCGATGAGCAGTTCTTC
CASSERLAGVDEQFF